Shown below are 30 T cell receptor beta chains from a single sample sequenced in a study of T cell responses to AZD1222 COVID-19 vaccine. Sequenced by immunoSEQ multiplex PCR; TCRdb stores in-frame clones only, minus some. The sample shows approximately 74,000 clones, about nine tenths of them seen only once. Sample: peripheral blood, taken on day 0 of AZD1222 vaccination. These receptors came from an adult in good health.

The chain links TRBV2 to TRBJ2-1; 11 bases fit TRBD2. This CDR3 comprises 16 residues. Germline CDR1 is SNHLY and CDR2 is FYNNEI. With 6 bases clipped from V and 6 bases from J, the junction kept 10 bases outside the gene matches. CDR3 sequence: CASSDLSGGAINEQFF. CDR3 coding DNA: TGTGCCAGCAGCGACCTTAGCGGGGGGGCGATCAATGAGCAGTTCTTC.

The chain uses TRBV18 and TRBJ1-2; D perhaps matches TRBD1 (6 bases). The V gene's germline CDR1 is KGHSH and CDR2 LQKENI. V dropped 6 bases and J dropped 2 bases, with 13 bases sitting between them. The CDR3 covers 14 residues. In nucleotides, the CDR3 is TGTGCCAGCTCTACAGGGTTAATCAACTATGGCTACACCTTC. Protein sequence: CASSTGLINYGYTF.

This sequence joins TRBV28 and TRBJ1-5; weak D call: TRBD1 (6 bases). The CDR3 contains 15 residues. Germline CDR1 MDHEN, CDR2 SYDVKM. With 5 bases removed from V and 7 bases from J, the gap between germline ends came to 18 bases. The CDR3 region is CASSPPGTPVQPQHF. The CDR3 nucleotides read TGTGCCAGCAGTCCGCCGGGGACACCAGTCCAGCCCCAGCATTTT.

The V call is TRBV24-1, the J call TRBJ1-2; 10 nucleotides match TRBD1. Germline V gene lookup returns CDR1 KGHDR and CDR2 SFDVKD. After removal of 5 bases from V and 7 bases from J, the junction contained 9 bases not matched to a gene. The CDR3 length is 15 residues. The CDR3 sequence: CATSASGQGLLGYTF. The CDR3 DNA is TGTGCCACCAGTGCCTCGGGACAGGGGTTACTTGGCTACACCTTC.

This clone was observed a single time. The chain couples TRBV6-1 to TRBJ1-4, with 7 positions matching TRBD1. CDR1 MNHNS and CDR2 SASEGT come from the germline V gene. The trim removed 2 bases at V and 0 bases at J, leaving 9 bases unmatched. This CDR3 comprises 18 residues. The CDR3 loop reads CASSERGGGGTTNEKLFF. The DNA of the CDR3 is TGTGCCAGCAGTGAAAGGGGAGGGGGCGGCACAACTAATGAAAAACTGTTTTTT.

This rearrangement joins TRBV3-1 (or the pseudogene TRBV3-2) to TRBJ1-6, with 11 positions matching TRBD1. V lost 1 base and J lost 11; bases outside the gene matches: 10. The CDR3 totals 17 residues. Germline values: CDR1 LGHDT, CDR2 YNNKEL (reference sequence). CDR3 nucleotide sequence: TGTGCCAGCAGCCAAGGATTCGGGACAGGGGGAGTAACACCCCTCCACTTT. It yields the protein CASSQGFGTGGVTPLHF.

This clone was seen a few times. The chain is built from TRBV11-2 and TRBJ1-1; tentatively, D is TRBD1 (5 bases). Per the germline V gene, CDR1 is SGHAT and CDR2 is FQNNGV. The CDR3 sequence is 14 residues long. Trimming took 4 bases from V and 1 from J, leaving 10 bases between them. The CDR3 here is CASSSLGQNTEAFF. CDR3 coding DNA: TGTGCCAGCAGCTCCTTAGGACAGAACACTGAAGCTTTCTTT. Using reference TRBV11-2 and TRBJ1-1 for the parts outside the CDR3, the full variable domain is EAGVAQSPRYKIIEKRQSVAFWCNPISGHATLYWYQQILGQGPKLLIQFQNNGVVDDSQLPKDRFSAERLKGVDSTLKIQPAKLEDSAVYLCASSSLGQNTEAFFGQGTRLTVV.

The rearrangement joins TRBV24-1 to TRBJ1-2; D is ambiguous. The CDR3 contains 12 residues. Germline V gives CDR1 KGHDR, CDR2 SFDVKD. V was clipped by 5 bases and J by 7 bases, with 10 bases between them. Here the CDR3 reads CATSADPSGYTF. The CDR3 nucleotides are TGTGCCACCAGTGCAGATCCTTCTGGCTACACCTTC.

This chain connects TRBV28 to TRBJ2-1; 16 bases are shared with TRBD2. This CDR3 has 17 amino acids. Germline-derived CDR1 and CDR2 are MDHEN and SYDVKM. J gave up 6 bases and V 6 bases, and 8 bases lay outside the gene matches. Here the CDR3 reads CASRLTGLAGGGNEQFF. The CDR3 coding sequence is TGTGCCAGCAGGCTTACGGGACTAGCGGGAGGGGGCAATGAGCAGTTCTTC.

The chain combines TRBV7-7 with TRBJ2-1; TRBD2 matches 11 bases. CDR1 is SSHAT, CDR2 FNYEAQ, per germline (reference sequence). This CDR3 has 16 amino acids. Trimming cost V 5 bases and J 6 bases; bases outside gene matches: 9. The CDR3 spells CASSPFTSGGFNEQFF. CDR3 in DNA: TGTGCCAGCAGCCCGTTCACTAGCGGGGGCTTCAATGAGCAGTTCTTC.

V usage is TRBV5-1 and J usage is TRBJ1-6; the match to TRBD1 covers 8 bases. The CDR3 totals 14 residues. CDR1 and CDR2 (germline): SGHRS, YFSETQ. V lost 3 bases, J lost 7 bases, and 3 bases stayed unmatched. DNA of the CDR3: TGCGCCAGCAGCTCGGACAGGGCAAATTCACCCCTCCACTTT. This codes for CASSSDRANSPLHF.

A remark on this clone: The junction does not match germline at one end; this may be a read error. CDR3 residues: CATNRVRGGLYEQYF. CDR3 bases: TGTGCCACCAACAGAGTACGGGGGGGCCTCTACGAGCAGTACTTC. The V gene is TRBV15, the J gene TRBJ2-7; 8 positions match TRBD2. The germline CDR1 and CDR2 sequences are LNHNV and YYDKDF (reference sequence). This CDR3 contains 15 residues.

The V and J genes are TRBV6-2 or TRBV6-3 and TRBJ1-1, with a possible D match to TRBD1 (5 bases). Trimming removed 2 bases from V and 2 bases from J, with 6 bases in between. CDR1 is MNHEY, CDR2 SVGEGT, per germline. The CDR3 totals 13 residues. The CDR3 spells CASSYGGNTEAFF. Here the CDR3 DNA reads TGTGCCAGCAGTTACGGGGGTAACACTGAAGCTTTCTTT.

J is TRBJ1-6 and V is TRBV5-1; 11 nucleotides agree with TRBD1. The ends lost 3 bases at V and 9 bases at J; junction bases unmatched: 5. The CDR3 loop spans 15 amino acids. CDR1 and CDR2 from the germline V gene are SGHRS and YFSETQ. In nucleotides, the CDR3 is TGCGCCAGCAGCTCGCCGGGACAGGGGGTTTCACCCCTCCACTTT. Protein: CASSSPGQGVSPLHF. The full variable domain, rest sourced from reference TRBV5-1 and TRBJ1-6, is KAGVTQTPRYLIKTRGQQVTLSCSPISGHRSVSWYQQTPGQGLQFLFEYFSETQRNKGNFPGRFSGRQFSNSRSEMNVSTLELGDSALYLCASSSPGQGVSPLHFGNGTRLTVT.

The chain couples TRBV19 to TRBJ2-7; tentatively, D is TRBD1 (5 bases). Germline V gene data show CDR1 as LNHDA and CDR2 as SQIVND (reference sequence). The CDR3 runs 12 residues. Trimming stripped 5 bases from V and 6 bases from J, with 11 bases between. In DNA, the CDR3 is TGTGCCAGTAGTCACGACAGCCGCGAGCAGTACTTC. Its protein is CASSHDSREQYF.

The chain has TRBV6-4 and TRBJ1-2; 7 bases fit TRBD1. This CDR3 is built from 14 residues. The V gene end was trimmed by 0 bases and the J gene end by 7 bases; junction bases not matched to a gene: 5. Germline V gene lookup returns CDR1 MRHNA and CDR2 SNTAGT. The DNA of the CDR3 is TGTGCCAGCAGTGACTCGTTCAGGGGGTCTGGCTACACCTTC. Its translation: CASSDSFRGSGYTF.

V is TRBV4-1 and J is TRBJ2-7; possible D gene TRBD2, 6 bases. Germline V CDR1 and CDR2: MGHRA, YSYEKL. This CDR3 contains 13 residues. V lost 3 bases and J lost 5, with 11 bases in between. This CDR3 reads CASSQGLADEQYF. CDR3 DNA: TGCGCCAGCAGCCAGGGCTTAGCGGACGAGCAGTACTTC.

The CDR3 loop is CASSDRDRGDDTQYF. CDR3 DNA sequence: TGTGCCAGCAGTGACCGGGACAGGGGGGACGATACGCAGTATTTT. The chain employs TRBV6-4 and TRBJ2-3, with TRBD1 matching 11 bases. The length of the CDR3 is 15 residues. With V trimmed by 2 bases and J by 6 bases, 4 bases remained unmatched. Looked up from germline, CDR1 is MRHNA and CDR2 is SNTAGT.

This clone was observed once. The J gene is TRBJ2-5, the V gene TRBV6-2 or TRBV6-3; D is unresolved. Germline CDR1 MNHEY, CDR2 SVGEGT. The CDR3 is 11 residues long. Trimming cost V 2 bases and J 6 bases, with 4 bases left between them. The CDR3 protein is CASSYGKTQYF. The CDR3 DNA follows: TGTGCCAGCAGTTACGGAAAGACCCAGTACTTC.

V usage is TRBV20-1 and J usage is TRBJ2-7; D is uncertain. V lost 3 bases and J 0 bases, leaving 3 bases between the germline ends. Germline V gene data show CDR1 as DFQATT and CDR2 as SNEGSKA (reference sequence). This CDR3 is built from 11 residues. The CDR3 spells CSARDSYEQYF. CDR3 sequence (DNA): TGCAGTGCTAGGGACTCCTACGAGCAGTACTTC.

The CDR3 protein is CASSFQTGGRETQYF. The CDR3 DNA follows: TGTGCCAGCAGCTTCCAGACAGGGGGAAGGGAGACCCAGTACTTC. The J gene is TRBJ2-5, the V gene TRBV7-2; 9 nucleotides match TRBD1. The CDR3 covers 15 residues. V was pared by 3 bases and J by 5 bases, with 7 bases of the junction left unmatched. Germline lookup yields CDR1 SGHTA and CDR2 FQGNSA.

This clone was counted once. The genes are TRBV4-3 and TRBJ1-3; D is uncertain. The CDR3 spans 14 residues. Germline loops: CDR1 LGHNA, CDR2 YSLEER. V was cut by 3 bases and J by 4 bases, with 10 bases left in between. Here the CDR3 DNA reads TGCGCCAGCAGCCAGTACCTGGGGGGAAACACCATATATTTT. It yields the protein CASSQYLGGNTIYF.

The rearrangement joins TRBV7-9 to TRBJ1-3; possible D gene TRBD1, 6 bases. Germline values: CDR1 SEHNR, CDR2 FQNEAQ (reference sequence). V was pared by 1 base and J by 6 bases, with 13 bases between. The CDR3 consists of 15 residues. CDR3 loop: CASSLEQGGANTIYF. The CDR3 nucleotides read TGTGCCAGCAGCTTAGAACAGGGAGGTGCAAACACCATATATTTT.

V is TRBV2 and J is TRBJ2-2; possible D gene TRBD1, 6 bases. The germline V gene encodes CDR1 SNHLY and CDR2 FYNNEI. Trimming cost V 0 bases and J 4 bases, with 9 bases left between them. The CDR3 consists of 15 residues. The CDR3 sequence is CASSEAGGGTGELFF. Here the CDR3 DNA reads TGTGCCAGCAGTGAAGCAGGGGGTGGCACCGGGGAGCTGTTTTTT.

V gene TRBV2 combines with J gene TRBJ2-2, with unresolved D. From germline, CDR1 is SNHLY and CDR2 FYNNEI. V was cut by 7 bases and J by 5 bases, with 14 bases left in between. The CDR3 extends over 14 amino acids. The CDR3: CASKNTFLTGELFF. CDR3 nucleotide sequence: TGTGCCAGCAAGAACACTTTTTTGACCGGGGAGCTGTTTTTT.

The rearrangement uses TRBV7-3 and TRBJ1-2; D is unresolved. CDR3 length: 16 residues. Looked up from germline, CDR1 is SGHTA and CDR2 is FQGTGA. Trimming shortened V by 6 bases and J by 3 bases, and 20 bases separated the two germline ends. CDR3 loop: CASRLDSAGGHYGYTF. The CDR3 DNA reads TGTGCCAGCAGACTGGACTCGGCGGGAGGGCACTATGGCTACACCTTC. The full variable domain, its missing parts supplied by reference TRBV7-3 and TRBJ1-2, is GAGVSQTPSNKVTEKGKYVELRCDPISGHTALYWYRQSLGQGPEFLIYFQGTGAADDSGLPNDRFFAVRPEGSVSTLKIQRTERGDSAVYLCASRLDSAGGHYGYTFGSGTRLTVV.

The CDR3 here is CATRDRGGRDNEQFF. CDR3 DNA: TGTGCCACCAGGGACCGGGGCGGGAGGGATAATGAGCAGTTCTTC. The genes are TRBV24-1 and TRBJ2-1, with TRBD2 matching over 9 bases. Germline CDR1 is KGHDR and CDR2 is SFDVKD. V gave up 7 bases and J gave up 7 bases; unmatched junction bases: 10. The CDR3 spans 15 residues.

This chain links TRBV5-4 with TRBJ2-7; D remains ambiguous. Germline V CDR1 and CDR2: SGHNT, YYREEE (reference sequence). This CDR3 spans 14 amino acids. V was pared by 0 bases and J by 2 bases, with 9 bases between. This CDR3 is CASSLAGRTYEQYF. The CDR3 DNA reads as TGTGCCAGCAGCTTGGCAGGTCGGACCTACGAGCAGTACTTC.

The genes are TRBV19 and TRBJ1-2; D gene unclear. Trimming cost V 2 bases and J 6 bases, with 13 bases left between them. The CDR3 totals 14 residues. Germline values: CDR1 LNHDA, CDR2 SQIVND (reference sequence). The CDR3 DNA sequence: TGTGCCAGTAGTATATTAGACGGCGCCGATGGCTACACCTTC. As protein: CASSILDGADGYTF.

The chain is built from TRBV5-1 and TRBJ1-5; D remains ambiguous. This CDR3 comprises 13 residues. Germline V lookup: CDR1 SGHRS, CDR2 YFSETQ. V shed 0 bases and J shed 6 bases, with 7 bases lying between them. CDR3 bases: TGCGCCAGCAGCTTGGTCGAGGGTCAGCCCCAGCATTTT. It translates to CASSLVEGQPQHF.